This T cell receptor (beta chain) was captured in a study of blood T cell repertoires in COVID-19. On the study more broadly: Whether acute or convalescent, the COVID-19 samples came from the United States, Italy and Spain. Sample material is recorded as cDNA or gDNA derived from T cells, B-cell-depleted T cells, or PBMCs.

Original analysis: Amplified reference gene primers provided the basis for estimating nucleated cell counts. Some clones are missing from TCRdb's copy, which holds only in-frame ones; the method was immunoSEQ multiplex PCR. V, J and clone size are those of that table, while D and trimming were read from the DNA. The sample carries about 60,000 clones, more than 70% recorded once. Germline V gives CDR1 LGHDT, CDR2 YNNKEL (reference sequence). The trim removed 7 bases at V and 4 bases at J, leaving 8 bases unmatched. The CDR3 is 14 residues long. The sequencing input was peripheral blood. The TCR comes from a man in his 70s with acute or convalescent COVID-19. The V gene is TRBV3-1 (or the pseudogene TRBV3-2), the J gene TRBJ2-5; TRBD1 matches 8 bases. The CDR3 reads CASKWTGKGETQYF. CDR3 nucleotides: TGTGCCAGCAAATGGACAGGGAAAGGAGAGACCCAGTACTTC.